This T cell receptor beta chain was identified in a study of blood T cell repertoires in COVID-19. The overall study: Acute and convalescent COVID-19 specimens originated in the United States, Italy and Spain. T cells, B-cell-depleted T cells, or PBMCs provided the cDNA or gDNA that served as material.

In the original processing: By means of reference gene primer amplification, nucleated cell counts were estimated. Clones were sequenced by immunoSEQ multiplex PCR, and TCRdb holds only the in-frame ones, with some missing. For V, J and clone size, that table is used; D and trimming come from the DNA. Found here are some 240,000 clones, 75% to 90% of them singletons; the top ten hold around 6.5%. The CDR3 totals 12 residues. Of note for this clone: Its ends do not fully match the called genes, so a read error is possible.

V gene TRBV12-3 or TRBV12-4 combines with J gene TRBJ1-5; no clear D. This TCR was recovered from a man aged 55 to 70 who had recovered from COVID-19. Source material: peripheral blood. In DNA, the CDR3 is TGTGCCAGCAGGTTAGCTACTGGGCCCCAGCATTTT. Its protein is CASRLATGPQHF.